Listed below are T cell receptor beta chains from one sample, sequenced in a study of OX40 agonist ivuxolimab in advanced cancers. Clones were sequenced by immunoSEQ multiplex PCR, and TCRdb holds only the in-frame ones, with some missing. The sample lists 80,000 or so clones, 84% occurring once. The source material was CD4+ or CD8+ T cells sorted from blood, sampled in a trial of the OX40 agonist ivuxolimab. Source of these receptors: an adult with an advanced solid tumor such as melanoma, head and neck, liver or kidney cancer. Each CDR3 is given with its conserved first and last residue. D genes are given only for firm matches. Clone size, where shown, is once, few, many, or a class for clones that have expanded.

cdr3_aa cdr3_nt j_call v_call d_call clone_size
CASSLGASYNEQFF TGCGCCAGCAGTTTGGGGGCTTCCTACAATGAGCAGTTCTTC TRBJ2-1 TRBV5-1 NA NA
CASMGGSSGANVLTF TGTGCCAGCATGGGAGGGAGCTCTGGGGCCAACGTCCTGACTTTC TRBJ2-6 TRBV2 TRBD2 NA
CSVVRRGADTQYF TGCAGCGTTGTTAGGAGAGGTGCAGATACGCAGTATTTT TRBJ2-3 TRBV29-1 NA few
CASSQETGIPGGYGYTF TGTGCCAGCAGCCAAGAGACAGGGATACCGGGTGGATATGGCTACACCTTC TRBJ1-2 TRBV14 TRBD1 NA
CASSYTGADTQYF TGTGCCAGCAGTTACACGGGAGCAGATACGCAGTATTTT TRBJ2-3 TRBV6-5 NA NA
CASSLSSGGRQPQHF TGCGCCAGCAGCTTGAGTTCAGGGGGTCGACAGCCCCAGCATTTT TRBJ1-5 TRBV5-1 TRBD1 NA
CASSLTGMNTEAFF TGTGCCAGCAGCTTGACAGGGATGAACACTGAAGCTTTCTTT TRBJ1-1 TRBV7-9 TRBD1 NA
CASSPGPVGYGYTF TGTGCCAGCAGCCCGGGGCCAGTTGGCTATGGCTACACCTTC TRBJ1-2 TRBV7-6 NA NA
CASSLAQAGRGDTEAFF TGCGCCAGCAGCTTGGCACAGGCCGGGCGCGGGGACACTGAAGCTTTCTTT TRBJ1-1 TRBV5-1 NA NA
CASSSYTGELFF TGTGCCAGCAGCTCGTACACCGGGGAGCTGTTTTTT TRBJ2-2 TRBV5-4 NA few
CASSGDRGPYEQYF TGTGCCAGCAGTGGAGACAGGGGTCCCTACGAGCAGTACTTC TRBJ2-7 TRBV2 TRBD1 NA
CASSNRGEKLFF TGTGCCAGCAGCAATCGGGGCGAAAAACTGTTTTTT TRBJ1-4 TRBV5-4 NA NA
CASSGNSEPYNEQFF TGCGCCAGCAGCGGGAACAGCGAACCCTACAATGAGCAGTTCTTC TRBJ2-1 TRBV5-1 NA NA
CASRYTKQGAKFYEQYF TGTGCAAGTCGCTATACTAAACAGGGGGCAAAATTCTACGAGCAGTACTTC TRBJ2-7 TRBV12-2 NA NA
CATSSDRNNSPLHF TGTGCCACCAGCAGTGACAGAAATAATTCACCCCTCCACTTT TRBJ1-6 TRBV15 NA NA
CASSQGPDIVSEQYF TGTGCCAGCAGCCAAGGACCGGACATCGTTTCGGAGCAGTACTTC TRBJ2-7 TRBV4-2 NA NA
CASSDQQQGEQFF TGTGCCAGCAGTGATCAACAACAGGGTGAGCAGTTCTTC TRBJ2-1 TRBV6-4 NA few
CASSARRQSTAARDEKLFF TGTGCCAGCAGTGCGAGAAGACAGTCGACTGCAGCCCGTGATGAAAAACTGTTTTTT TRBJ1-4 TRBV14 NA NA
CASSLRYSSYNEQFF TGTGCCAGCAGCTTAAGGTATAGCTCCTACAATGAGCAGTTCTTC TRBJ2-1 TRBV7-3 NA NA
CASSRGEDTQYF TGTGCCAGCAGCCGAGGGGAAGATACGCAGTATTTT TRBJ2-3 TRBV7-8 NA NA
CASSRAGTSTDTQYF TGTGCCAGCAGTCGGGCGGGAACCAGCACAGATACGCAGTATTTT TRBJ2-3 TRBV6-5 NA NA
CASSLATARGGYTF TGTGCCAGCAGCTTGGCAACCGCCCGAGGTGGCTACACCTTC TRBJ1-2 TRBV5-6 NA NA
CASSLTSFGTGIKNEQFF TGTGCCAGCAGCTTAACGAGTTTCGGGACAGGGATTAAGAATGAGCAGTTCTTC TRBJ2-1 TRBV7-9 TRBD1 NA
CASRDGQVGETANTGELFF TGTGCCAGCAGAGACGGACAGGTTGGGGAGACGGCCAACACCGGGGAGCTGTTTTTT TRBJ2-2 TRBV2 TRBD1 few
CASSPPSGTNLFGNTIYF TGTGCCAGCTCACCACCCTCCGGGACAAACCTTTTTGGAAACACCATATATTTT TRBJ1-3 TRBV18 NA NA
CASSHTAGARTGELFF TGCGCCAGCAGCCATACAGCGGGAGCGCGCACCGGGGAGCTGTTTTTT TRBJ2-2 TRBV4-3 TRBD2 NA
CAWSPQRNYGYTF TGTGCCTGGAGTCCTCAAAGAAACTATGGCTACACCTTC TRBJ1-2 TRBV30 NA NA
CASSGGQHTDTQYF TGCGCCAGCAGCGGGGGACAGCACACAGATACGCAGTATTTT TRBJ2-3 TRBV5-1 TRBD1 once
CASSLGDGYQPQHF TGTGCCAGCAGCCTGGGGGACGGGTATCAGCCCCAGCATTTT TRBJ1-5 TRBV7-8 NA once
CASKTEVPYGYTF TGTGCCAGCAAGACCGAAGTTCCTTATGGCTACACCTTC TRBJ1-2 TRBV19 NA NA
CASSEGQGPPLHF TGTGCCAGCAGTGAAGGGCAGGGACCACCCCTCCACTTT TRBJ1-6 TRBV25-1 NA NA
CASSLQETQYF TGTGCCAGCAGCTTACAAGAGACCCAGTACTTC TRBJ2-5 TRBV7-6 NA NA
CASSWAGVVNEQFF TGTGCCAGCAGTTGGGCGGGGGTAGTTAATGAGCAGTTCTTC TRBJ2-1 TRBV6-1 TRBD2 NA
CASIAAGDTFINSPLHF TGTGCCAGCATCGCCGCGGGGGACACCTTCATTAATTCACCCCTCCACTTT TRBJ1-6 TRBV28 NA once
CASSLRSGRTQYF TGTGCCAGCAGTTTACGGTCTGGACGTACGCAGTATTTT TRBJ2-3 TRBV28 NA NA
CASSLYTAGSPLHF TGTGCCAGCAGTTTATACACAGCGGGTTCACCCCTCCACTTT TRBJ1-6 TRBV27 NA once
CASIASGGSVYNEQFF TGTGCCAGTATTGCTTCGGGAGGTTCGGTCTACAATGAGCAGTTCTTC TRBJ2-1 TRBV19 TRBD2 NA
CASRSDRTKRANYGYTF TGTGCCAGCCGGTCGGACAGGACAAAAAGAGCTAACTATGGCTACACCTTC TRBJ1-2 TRBV19 TRBD1 few
CASSPRGGVAFF TGTGCCAGCTCACCCCGAGGAGGGGTAGCTTTCTTT TRBJ1-1 TRBV18 NA NA
CASSPPGKVNYGYTF TGTGCCAGCTCACCCCCCGGAAAGGTTAACTATGGCTACACCTTC TRBJ1-2 TRBV18 NA NA
CASRRLAGGPYNEQFF TGCGCCAGCCGGCGACTAGCGGGAGGGCCTTACAATGAGCAGTTCTTC TRBJ2-1 TRBV4-3 TRBD2 NA
CAISGDRSTLGEQYF TGTGCCATCAGCGGGGACAGATCGACTTTGGGGGAGCAGTACTTC TRBJ2-7 TRBV10-3 TRBD1 NA
CATQSQGVDQPQHF TGTGCCACCCAATCACAGGGAGTCGACCAGCCCCAGCATTTT TRBJ1-5 TRBV19 NA few
CASSSGSRGRGDTEAFF TGCGCCAGCAGCTCCGGCTCGCGGGGCAGGGGGGACACTGAAGCTTTCTTT TRBJ1-1 TRBV5-1 TRBD1 NA
CASSLPTGSRETQYF TGTGCCAGCTCGCTTCCGACAGGGTCCAGGGAGACCCAGTACTTC TRBJ2-5 TRBV18 TRBD1 NA
CASSLGAGGKETQYF TGTGCCAGCAGCTTAGGCGCGGGGGGAAAAGAGACCCAGTACTTC TRBJ2-5 TRBV7-2 TRBD2 NA
CASSQGQGSTEAFF TGCGCCAGCAGCCAGGGGCAGGGGAGCACTGAAGCTTTCTTT TRBJ1-1 TRBV4-1 NA NA
CASSLEVEQFF TGTGCCAGCAGCTTAGAGGTTGAGCAGTTCTTC TRBJ2-1 TRBV7-2 NA once
CASSPGGWLNTEAFF TGTGCCAGCAGCCCAGGGGGCTGGCTGAACACTGAAGCTTTCTTT TRBJ1-1 TRBV7-2 TRBD1 once
CASSLDRGEVYEQYF TGTGCCAGCAGCTTAGATCGTGGGGAAGTGTACGAGCAGTACTTC TRBJ2-7 TRBV7-2 NA NA
CASSQDGNRYNEQFF TGCGCCAGCAGCCAAGATGGCAACCGCTACAATGAGCAGTTCTTC TRBJ2-1 TRBV4-3 NA NA
CASSKRGTAEKLFF TGTGCCAGCAGTAAAAGAGGGACCGCGGAAAAACTGTTTTTT TRBJ1-4 TRBV2 NA NA
CASSPGTGNYEQYF TGTGCCAGCAGCCCTGGGACAGGGAACTACGAGCAGTACTTC TRBJ2-7 TRBV5-6 TRBD1 NA
CASSWGTGDTEAFF TGTGCCAGCAGCTGGGGGACAGGGGACACTGAAGCTTTCTTT TRBJ1-1 TRBV7-2 TRBD1 NA
CASSSPRGQADTQYF TGTGCCAGCAGTTCCCCACGGGGGCAGGCAGATACGCAGTATTTT TRBJ2-3 TRBV28 NA NA
CASIQGLAGGIDTQYF TGCGCCAGCATCCAGGGGCTAGCGGGAGGTATAGATACGCAGTATTTT TRBJ2-3 TRBV5-1 TRBD2 NA
CASTGGGYGYTF TGTGCCAGCACCGGAGGCGGCTATGGCTACACCTTC TRBJ1-2 TRBV5-6 NA NA
CASSQGYFSGANVLTF TGCGCCAGCAGCCAAGGTTACTTCTCTGGGGCCAACGTCCTGACTTTC TRBJ2-6 TRBV4-3 NA NA
CATSRDISAVNTEAFF TGTGCCACCAGCAGAGATATCTCGGCAGTGAACACTGAAGCTTTCTTT TRBJ1-1 TRBV15 NA NA